This TCR beta chain appears in the sequencing data of a study of blood T cell repertoires in COVID-19. Study at large: From the United States, Italy and Spain came samples of acute and convalescent COVID-19. In each case, the material was cDNA or gDNA derived from T cells, B-cell-depleted T cells, or PBMCs.

The CDR3 loop spans 11 amino acids. The germline gives CDR1 DFQATT, CDR2 SNEGSKA (reference sequence). V was pared by 8 bases and J by 12 bases, with 11 bases of the junction left unmatched. Study processing details: It was from reference gene primer amplification that nucleated cell counts were estimated. Sequenced by immunoSEQ multiplex PCR; TCRdb stores in-frame clones only, minus some. D and trimming were read from the DNA, whereas the V and J calls and clone size are those reported in that table. This table has approximately 220,000 clones, approximately 80% appearing once. What was sequenced was peripheral blood. The rearrangement uses TRBV20-1 and TRBJ2-3, with 7 positions matching TRBD1. The source of this sequence is an elderly woman with acute or convalescent COVID-19. The CDR3, as DNA: TGCAGTCCCCGAGGGCAGGGGGACCAGTATTTT. This translates into CSPRGQGDQYF.